This TCR beta chain was profiled in a study of early T cells in non-severe SARS-CoV-2 infection. Study overall: Unsorted whole-blood RNA was sequenced in bulk, leaving chains unpaired. Findings and limits, study-wide: Anti-spike CD8 responses were favored in VDJdb matching, and private and CD4 specificities were missed.

CDR1 is MNHNY, CDR2 SVGAGI, per germline (reference sequence). V lost 6 bases to trimming and J lost 5 bases; unmatched junction nucleotides: 8. The CDR3 loop spans 14 amino acids. Each single cDNA molecule received a unique molecular identifier. TCRdb analysed the 5' RACE reads with MiXCR anew, one entry per CDR3 protein. The sample includes approximately 120,000 distinct CDR3 sequences, under 15% seen only once; the top ten take 20% to 25%. This clonotype was observed a few times. Its target is not known. The sample was whole blood. The receptor was derived from an adult who was a healthcare worker with PCR-confirmed SARS-CoV-2 infection or an uninfected control (not recorded which). This chain links TRBV6-6 with TRBJ1-1, with 8 positions matching TRBD1. The CDR3 DNA is TGTGCCAGCAGACGGACAGGGCTAGGGACTGAAGCTTTCTTT. Encoded protein: CASRRTGLGTEAFF.